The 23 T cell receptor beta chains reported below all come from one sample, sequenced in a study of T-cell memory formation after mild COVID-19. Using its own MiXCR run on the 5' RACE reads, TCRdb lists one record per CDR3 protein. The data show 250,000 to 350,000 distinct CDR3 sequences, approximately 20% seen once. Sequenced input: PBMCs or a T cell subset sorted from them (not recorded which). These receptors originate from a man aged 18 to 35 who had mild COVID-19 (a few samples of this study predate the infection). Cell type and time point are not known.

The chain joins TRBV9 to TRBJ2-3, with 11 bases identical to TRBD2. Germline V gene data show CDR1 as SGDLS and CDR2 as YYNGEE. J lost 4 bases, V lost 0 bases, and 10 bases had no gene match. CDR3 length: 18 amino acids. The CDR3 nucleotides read TGTGCCAGCAGCGTAGGGCTAGCGGGGGGCCACCGCCCAGATACGCAGTATTTT. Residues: CASSVGLAGGHRPDTQYF.

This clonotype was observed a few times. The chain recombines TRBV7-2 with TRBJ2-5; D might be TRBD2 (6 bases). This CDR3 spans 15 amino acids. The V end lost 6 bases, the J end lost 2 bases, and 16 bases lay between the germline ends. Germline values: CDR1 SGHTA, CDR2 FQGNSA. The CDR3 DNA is TGTGCCAGCAGTGGGGCGGCGGGGCGGCAAGAGACCCAGTACTTC. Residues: CASSGAAGRQETQYF.

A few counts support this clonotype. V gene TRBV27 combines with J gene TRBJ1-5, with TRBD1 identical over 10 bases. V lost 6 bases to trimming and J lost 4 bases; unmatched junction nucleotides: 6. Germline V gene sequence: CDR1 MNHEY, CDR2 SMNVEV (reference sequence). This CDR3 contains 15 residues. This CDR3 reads CASRPGQGWNQPQHF. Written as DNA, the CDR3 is TGTGCCAGCAGACCGGGACAGGGGTGGAATCAGCCCCAGCATTTT.

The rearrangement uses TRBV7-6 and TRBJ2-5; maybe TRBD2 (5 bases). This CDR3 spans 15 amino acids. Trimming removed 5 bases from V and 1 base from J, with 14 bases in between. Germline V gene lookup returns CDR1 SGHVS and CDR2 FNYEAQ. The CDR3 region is CASSPITGFQETQYF. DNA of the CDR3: TGTGCCAGCAGCCCAATCACGGGATTCCAAGAGACCCAGTACTTC. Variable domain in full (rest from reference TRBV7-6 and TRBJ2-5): GAGVSQSPRYKVTKRGQDVALRCDPISGHVSLYWYRQALGQGPEFLTYFNYEAQQDKSGLPNDRFSAERPEGSISTLTIQRTEQRDSAMYRCASSPITGFQETQYFGPGTRLLVL.

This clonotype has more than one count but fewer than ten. The CDR3 nucleotides read TGCGCCAGCAGCGATCCGGGGGACATCGAGCAGTACGTC. Protein product: CASSDPGDIEQYV. The J gene is TRBJ2-7, the V gene TRBV23-1; tentatively, D is TRBD1 or TRBD2 (6 bases each). TRBV23-1 is reported as an ORF; its role is uncertain. Trimming pared 6 bases from V and 6 bases from J, leaving 15 bases between. The CDR3 totals 13 residues.

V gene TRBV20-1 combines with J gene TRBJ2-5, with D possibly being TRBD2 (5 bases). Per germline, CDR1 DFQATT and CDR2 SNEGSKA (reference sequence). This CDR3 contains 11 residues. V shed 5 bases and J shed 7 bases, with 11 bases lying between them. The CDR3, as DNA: TGCAGTGCTGAGCCTCGGGGGACCCAGTACTTC. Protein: CSAEPRGTQYF.

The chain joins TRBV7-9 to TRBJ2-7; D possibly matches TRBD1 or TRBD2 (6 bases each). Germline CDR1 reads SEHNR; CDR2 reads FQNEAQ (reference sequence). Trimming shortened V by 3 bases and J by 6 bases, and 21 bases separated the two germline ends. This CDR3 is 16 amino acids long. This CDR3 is CASSFLAEEGESEQYV. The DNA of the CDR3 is TGTGCCAGCAGCTTTCTCGCCGAGGAGGGGGAGAGCGAGCAGTACGTC.

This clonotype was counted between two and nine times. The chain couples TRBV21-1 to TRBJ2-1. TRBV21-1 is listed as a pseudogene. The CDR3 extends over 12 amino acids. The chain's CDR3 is CASSPDHNEQFF. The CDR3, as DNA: TGTGCCAGCAGCCCGGACCACAATGAGCAGTTCTTC.

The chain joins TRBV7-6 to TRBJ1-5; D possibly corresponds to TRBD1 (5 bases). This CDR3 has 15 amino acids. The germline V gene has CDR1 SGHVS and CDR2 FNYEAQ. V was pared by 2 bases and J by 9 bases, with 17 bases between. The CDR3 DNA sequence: TGTGCCAGCAGCTTATTATCTGGGACGGGTCGGCCCCAGCATTTT. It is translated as CASSLLSGTGRPQHF. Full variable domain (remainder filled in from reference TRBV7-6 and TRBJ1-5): GAGVSQSPRYKVTKRGQDVALRCDPISGHVSLYWYRQALGQGPEFLTYFNYEAQQDKSGLPNDRFSAERPEGSISTLTIQRTEQRDSAMYRCASSLLSGTGRPQHFGDGTRLSIL.

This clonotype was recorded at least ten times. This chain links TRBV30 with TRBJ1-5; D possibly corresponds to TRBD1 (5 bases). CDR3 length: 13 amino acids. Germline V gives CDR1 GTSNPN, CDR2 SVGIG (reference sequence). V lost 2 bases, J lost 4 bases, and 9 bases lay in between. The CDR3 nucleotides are TGTGCCTGGAGTCGGGCAGGGAATCAGCCCCAGCATTTT. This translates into CAWSRAGNQPQHF.

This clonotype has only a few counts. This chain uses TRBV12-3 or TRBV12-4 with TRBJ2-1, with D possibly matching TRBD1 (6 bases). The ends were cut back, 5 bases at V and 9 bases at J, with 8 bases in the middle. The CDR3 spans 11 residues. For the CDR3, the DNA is TGTGCCAGCAGTCCAGGGGCTGAGCAGTTCTTC. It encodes CASSPGAEQFF.

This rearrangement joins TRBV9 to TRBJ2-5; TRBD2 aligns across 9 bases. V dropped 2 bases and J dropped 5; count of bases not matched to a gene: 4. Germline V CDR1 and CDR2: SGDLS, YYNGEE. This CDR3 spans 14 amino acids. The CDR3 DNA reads TGTGCCAGCAGCGTTAGCGGGGGCCAGGAGACCCAGTACTTC. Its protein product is CASSVSGGQETQYF.

CDR3 sequence reads: CASSPVGGGGNYGYTF. The CDR3 nucleotides read TGCGCCAGCAGCCCCGTAGGAGGGGGCGGTAACTATGGCTACACCTTC. This chain joins TRBV5-1 and TRBJ1-2; 7 positions agree with TRBD1. The V gene end was trimmed by 4 bases and the J gene end by 1 base; junction bases not matched to a gene: 10. The CDR3 sequence is 16 residues long. From germline, CDR1 is SGHRS and CDR2 YFSETQ.

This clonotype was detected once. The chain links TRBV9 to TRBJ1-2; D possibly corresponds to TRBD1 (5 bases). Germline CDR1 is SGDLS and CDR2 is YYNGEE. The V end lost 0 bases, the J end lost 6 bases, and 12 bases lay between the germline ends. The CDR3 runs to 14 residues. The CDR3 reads CASSVVSGKDGYTF. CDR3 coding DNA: TGTGCCAGCAGCGTAGTTTCAGGGAAGGATGGCTACACCTTC.

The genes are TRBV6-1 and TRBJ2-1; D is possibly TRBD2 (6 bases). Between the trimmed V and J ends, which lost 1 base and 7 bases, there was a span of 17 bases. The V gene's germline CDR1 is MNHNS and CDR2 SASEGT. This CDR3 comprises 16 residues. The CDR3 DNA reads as TGTGCCAGCAGTGAAGATTGGCGACTAGTATCGAATGAGCAGTTCTTC. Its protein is CASSEDWRLVSNEQFF.

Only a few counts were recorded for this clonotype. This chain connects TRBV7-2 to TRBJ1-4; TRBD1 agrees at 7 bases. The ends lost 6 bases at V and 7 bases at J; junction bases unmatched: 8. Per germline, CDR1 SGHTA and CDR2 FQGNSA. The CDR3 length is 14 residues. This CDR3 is CASSSRQGGEKLFF. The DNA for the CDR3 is TGTGCCAGCAGTTCCCGGCAGGGGGGTGAAAAACTGTTTTTT.

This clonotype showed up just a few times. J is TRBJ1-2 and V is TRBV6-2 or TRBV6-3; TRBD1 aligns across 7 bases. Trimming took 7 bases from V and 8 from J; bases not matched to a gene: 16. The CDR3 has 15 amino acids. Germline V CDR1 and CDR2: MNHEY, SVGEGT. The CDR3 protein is CASNPRPTGSKGYTF. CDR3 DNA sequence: TGTGCCAGCAACCCGCGCCCGACAGGGAGCAAAGGCTACACCTTC.

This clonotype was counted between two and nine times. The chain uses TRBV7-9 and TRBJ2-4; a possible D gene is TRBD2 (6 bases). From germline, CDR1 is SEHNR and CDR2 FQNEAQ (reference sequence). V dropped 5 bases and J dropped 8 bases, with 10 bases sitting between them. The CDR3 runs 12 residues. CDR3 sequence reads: CASSLSGDIQYF. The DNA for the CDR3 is TGTGCCAGCAGCCTGTCGGGAGACATTCAGTACTTC.

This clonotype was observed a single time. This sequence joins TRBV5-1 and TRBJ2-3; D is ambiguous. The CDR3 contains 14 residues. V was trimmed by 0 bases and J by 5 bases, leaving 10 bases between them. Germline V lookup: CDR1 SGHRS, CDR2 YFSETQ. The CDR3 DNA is TGCGCCAGCAGCTTGGGGGCCCAGAGAGATACGCAGTATTTT. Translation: CASSLGAQRDTQYF.

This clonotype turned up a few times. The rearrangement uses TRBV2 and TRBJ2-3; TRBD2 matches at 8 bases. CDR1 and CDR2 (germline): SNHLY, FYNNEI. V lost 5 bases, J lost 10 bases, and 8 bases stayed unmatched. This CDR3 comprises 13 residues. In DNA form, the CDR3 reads TGTGCCAGCAGTTCCCTGGGACTAGTGGCGCAGTATTTT. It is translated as CASSSLGLVAQYF.

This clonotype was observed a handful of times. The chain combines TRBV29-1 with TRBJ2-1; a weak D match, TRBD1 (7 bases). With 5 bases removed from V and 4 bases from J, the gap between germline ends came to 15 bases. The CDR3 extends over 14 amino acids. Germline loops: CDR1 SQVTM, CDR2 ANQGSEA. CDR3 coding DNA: TGCAGCGTTAGGGCCAGGGGGGAATACAATGAGCAGTTCTTC. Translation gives CSVRARGEYNEQFF.

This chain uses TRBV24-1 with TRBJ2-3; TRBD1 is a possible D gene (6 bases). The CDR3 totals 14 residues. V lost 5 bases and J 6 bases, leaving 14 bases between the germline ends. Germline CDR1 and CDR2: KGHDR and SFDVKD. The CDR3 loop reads CATSVSGGRDTQYF. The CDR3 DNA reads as TGTGCCACCAGTGTAAGTGGGGGCCGGGATACGCAGTATTTT.

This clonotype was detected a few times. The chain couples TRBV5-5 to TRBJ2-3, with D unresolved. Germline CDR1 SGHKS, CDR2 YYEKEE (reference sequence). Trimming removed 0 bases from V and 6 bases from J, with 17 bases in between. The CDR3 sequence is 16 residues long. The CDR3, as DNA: TGTGCCAGCAGCTTGGCCACGGCAAATGGTTTTGATACGCAGTATTTT. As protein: CASSLATANGFDTQYF.